Below, 15 T cell receptor beta chains from the same sample are listed, as sequenced in a study of T cells in Graves' hyperthyroidism and ophthalmopathy. RNA transcripts yielded amplified TCR beta CDR3 regions. A set of HTBI primers served as the primers for a first-round RT-PCR of the TCR CDR3. TCRdb used MiXCR to reprocess the multiplex PCR reads, holding one entry per CDR3 protein. The sample contains 500,000 to 650,000 distinct CDR3 sequences, around 50% of which appear only once. Source material: peripheral blood or thyroid tissue (not recorded which). These receptor sequences come from an adult woman with Graves' disease, either hyperthyroidism or ophthalmopathy (not recorded which).

As to this clonotype: This clone may be a read error of a much larger clone one base away. The chain is built from TRBV10-3 and TRBJ1-6; D gene uncertain. This CDR3 spans 13 amino acids. The V end lost 8 bases, the J end lost 7 bases, and 12 bases lay between the germline ends. Germline V gives CDR1 ENHRY, CDR2 SYGVKD. The CDR3 protein is CAIESVVNSPLHF. CDR3 in DNA: TGTGCCATCGAATCGGTGGTCAATTCACCCCTCCACTTT.

This clonotype was observed a handful of times. The V call is TRBV2, the J call TRBJ1-2, with TRBD1 identical over 8 bases. The V gene's germline CDR1 is SNHLY and CDR2 FYNNEI. The CDR3 contains 14 residues. J lost 2 bases, V lost 6 bases, and 5 bases had no gene match. The CDR3 protein is CASRKDRGNYGYTF. The CDR3 DNA sequence: TGTGCCAGCAGGAAAGACAGGGGAAACTATGGCTACACCTTC.

V gene TRBV7-9 combines with J gene TRBJ1-2; D gene uncertain. Trimming removed 6 bases from V and 8 bases from J, with 16 bases in between. The CDR3 consists of 13 residues. CDR1 and CDR2 from the germline V gene are SEHNR and FQNEAQ (reference sequence). DNA of the CDR3: TGTGCCAGCAGTGAGGCGGGCAGAAACGGCTACACCTTC. It is translated as CASSEAGRNGYTF.

This clonotype appeared many times. The chain couples TRBV20-1 to TRBJ1-5; D gene unclear. Germline CDR1 DFQATT, CDR2 SNEGSKA (reference sequence). V was trimmed by 5 bases and J by 2 bases, leaving 7 bases between them. This CDR3 contains 12 residues. The CDR3 region has the DNA TGCAGTGCTCACGATGGCAATCAGCCCCAGCATTTT. Translation gives CSAHDGNQPQHF.

V usage is TRBV20-1 and J usage is TRBJ1-1, with no clear D. The CDR3 has 14 amino acids. Germline CDR1 reads DFQATT; CDR2 reads SNEGSKA (reference sequence). Trimming removed 0 bases from V and 1 base from J, with 9 bases in between. As DNA, the CDR3 is TGCAGTGCTAGAGATTCCTCAGGGAACACTGAAGCTTTCTTT. Its protein is CSARDSSGNTEAFF.

The chain links TRBV2 to TRBJ1-5; D is possibly TRBD1 (5 bases). This CDR3 contains 15 residues. Trimming shortened V by 5 bases and J by 3 bases, and 14 bases separated the two germline ends. Per the germline V gene, CDR1 is SNHLY and CDR2 is FYNNEI. Written as DNA, the CDR3 is TGTGCCAGCAGTAAATCAGGGACTTACAATCAGCCCCAGCATTTT. It specifies CASSKSGTYNQPQHF.

On this clonotype itself: This may be a read error: a much more frequent sequence differs by one nucleotide. This chain connects TRBV7-9 to TRBJ2-2; 8 bases line up with TRBD1. The CDR3 has 14 amino acids. Germline lookup yields CDR1 SEHNR and CDR2 FQNEAQ (reference sequence). The CDR3 here is CASSLPGGTGELLF. The CDR3 nucleotides read TGTGCCAGCAGCCTGCCAGGGGGCACCGGGGAGCTGCTTTTT.

The sample holds many counts of this clonotype. The chain uses TRBV20-1 and TRBJ2-5, with 9 bases matching TRBD2. With V trimmed by 1 base and J by 5 bases, 11 bases remained unmatched. Germline V gives CDR1 DFQATT, CDR2 SNEGSKA (reference sequence). CDR3 length: 16 amino acids. CDR3 in DNA: TGCAGTGCTAGAGGGGCGGGAGGGACGGTAGCGGAGACCCAGTACTTC. Protein: CSARGAGGTVAETQYF.

This clonotype was detected a few times. The V gene is TRBV6-2 or TRBV6-3, the J gene TRBJ2-2, with 8 bases matching TRBD2. The trim removed 5 bases at V and 4 bases at J, leaving 6 bases unmatched. The CDR3 has 15 residues. CDR1 MNHEY and CDR2 SVGEGT come from the germline V gene. The CDR3 nucleotides are TGTGCCAGCAGTGATGACCTAGCGGGCACCGGGGAGCTGTTTTTT. Protein: CASSDDLAGTGELFF.

This clonotype was counted at least ten times. The chain employs TRBV7-2 and TRBJ1-5; TRBD1 matches 12 bases. Unmatched junction bases numbered 12, after V lost 5 bases and J lost 4 bases. The CDR3 totals 18 residues. The germline V gene encodes CDR1 SGHTA and CDR2 FQGNSA. The CDR3 is CASSGDRGLSGKNQPQHF. CDR3 nucleotides: TGTGCCAGCAGCGGGGACAGGGGGCTCAGCGGGAAGAATCAGCCCCAGCATTTT.

The rearrangement links TRBV2 to TRBJ1-2; possibly TRBD1 for D (6 bases). Trimming cost V 2 bases and J 5 bases, with 12 bases left between them. The CDR3 is 14 residues long. The germline CDR1 and CDR2 sequences are SNHLY and FYNNEI. CDR3 sequence reads: CASSEKLGGYGYTF. The DNA for the CDR3 is TGTGCCAGCAGTGAAAAGTTAGGGGGGTATGGCTACACCTTC.

V and J are TRBV14 and TRBJ1-6, with TRBD1 identical over 10 bases. The germline CDR1 and CDR2 sequences are SGHDN and FVKESK. Trimming removed 2 bases from V and 8 bases from J; junction bases left unmatched: 6. This CDR3 contains 16 residues. The CDR3 reads CASSQRTGGAHSPLHF. The CDR3 bases are TGTGCCAGCAGCCAAAGGACAGGGGGTGCTCATTCACCCCTCCACTTT.

The sample holds many counts of this clonotype. V and J are TRBV6-5 and TRBJ2-5; D is ambiguous. V dropped 7 bases and J dropped 7 bases, with 10 bases sitting between them. The germline CDR1 and CDR2 sequences are MNHEY and SVGAGI. The CDR3 loop spans 11 amino acids. Here the CDR3 reads CASTHSGTQYF. The CDR3 bases are TGTGCCAGCACCCACTCGGGGACCCAGTACTTC.

The gene calls are TRBV9 and TRBJ1-2; 7 bases are a match to TRBD1. V dropped 2 bases and J dropped 7; count of bases not matched to a gene: 11. CDR1 SGDLS and CDR2 YYNGEE come from the germline V gene. This CDR3 contains 15 residues. The CDR3 nucleotides read TGTGCCAGCAGCGTCGATCGGGACAGTTCCATTGGCTACACCTTC. Amino acid sequence: CASSVDRDSSIGYTF. The variable domain in full, completed from reference TRBV9 and TRBJ1-2, reads DSGVTQTPKHLITATGQRVTLRCSPRSGDLSVYWYQQSLDQGLQFLIQYYNGEERAKGNILERFSAQQFPDLHSELNLSSLELGDSALYFCASSVDRDSSIGYTFGSGTRLTVV.

This clonotype was picked up a small number of times. The rearrangement joins TRBV2 to TRBJ1-5; D unresolved. Per germline, CDR1 SNHLY and CDR2 FYNNEI. The length of the CDR3 is 13 residues. Trimming pared 3 bases from V and 4 bases from J, leaving 7 bases between. The CDR3 region has the DNA TGTGCCAGCAGTGATGGGCCAAATCAGCCCCAGCATTTT. Translated, it gives CASSDGPNQPQHF.